A single sample is the source of the 32 T cell receptor beta chains below, sequenced in a study of cytomegalovirus exposure and HLA in healthy donors. The PCR had 60 Vbeta and 13 Jbeta primers. Here immunoSEQ multiplex PCR was the method, and the copy in TCRdb shows in-frame clones only, minus some. The sample carries about 170,000 clones, about 79% recorded once. What was sequenced was PBMCs. The receptors were sampled from a woman in her 50s in good health and CMV-seronegative.

The CDR3 DNA follows: TGTGCCAGCAGCTTAGACACACTAGCGATTGAGCAGTTCTTC. Its translation is CASSLDTLAIEQFF. The chain has TRBV11-2 and TRBJ2-1, with 7 bases lining up with TRBD2. V trimming: 0 bases; J trimming: 9 bases; junction bases outside the gene matches: 5. The CDR3 extends over 14 amino acids. The germline V gene encodes CDR1 SGHAT and CDR2 FQNNGV.

The chain employs TRBV10-1 and TRBJ2-5, with D unclear. CDR3 length: 14 amino acids. Germline CDR1 WNHNN, CDR2 SYGVQD (reference sequence). Trimming took 3 bases from V and 0 from J, leaving 8 bases between them. The CDR3 sequence: CASSDPRYQETQYF. CDR3 sequence (DNA): TGCGCCAGCAGTGACCCCCGGTACCAAGAGACCCAGTACTTC.

The gene calls are TRBV5-1 and TRBJ1-6; D might be TRBD1 (5 bases). Germline lookup yields CDR1 SGHRS and CDR2 YFSETQ. The CDR3 is 15 amino acids. V lost 0 bases and J lost 5, with 9 bases in between. The chain's CDR3 is CASSLAQGDNSPLHF. The DNA for the CDR3 is TGCGCCAGCAGCTTGGCTCAGGGTGATAATTCACCCCTCCACTTT.

The V call is TRBV14, the J call TRBJ2-5, with 9 bases identical to TRBD1. With 5 bases clipped from V and 7 bases from J, the junction kept 8 bases outside the gene matches. Per the germline V gene, CDR1 is SGHDN and CDR2 is FVKESK. The CDR3 covers 14 residues. CDR3: CASSVGQGVATQYF. In nucleotides, the CDR3 is TGTGCCAGCAGCGTGGGACAGGGAGTGGCGACCCAGTACTTC. The full variable domain, rest sourced from reference TRBV14 and TRBJ2-5, is EAGVTQFPSHSVIEKGQTVTLRCDPISGHDNLYWYRRVMGKEIKFLLHFVKESKQDESGMPNNRFLAERTGGTYSTLKVQPAELEDSGVYFCASSVGQGVATQYFGPGTRLLVL.

The rearrangement links TRBV11-3 to TRBJ2-7; D possibly corresponds to TRBD1 (5 bases). The V end lost 5 bases, the J end lost 6 bases, and 20 bases lay between the germline ends. This CDR3 contains 15 residues. Germline V gene sequence: CDR1 SGHNT, CDR2 YENEEA. Written as DNA, the CDR3 is TGTGCCAGCAGCGTGAACAATGGGGCAGGGTCCGAGCAGTACTTC. Its translation is CASSVNNGAGSEQYF.

The chain couples TRBV18 to TRBJ1-1; D call uncertain. V was clipped by 3 bases and J by 2 bases, with 7 bases between them. The CDR3 contains 13 residues. Per germline, CDR1 KGHSH and CDR2 LQKENI. DNA of the CDR3: TGTGCCAGCTCACCCATAGAAAACACTGAAGCTTTCTTT. Its translation is CASSPIENTEAFF.

This clone has a handful of counts. The J gene is TRBJ2-1, the V gene TRBV7-2; TRBD2 aligns across 8 bases. The junction had 7 bases not matched to a gene; V was cut back by 5 bases and J by 4 bases. Germline CDR1 SGHTA, CDR2 FQGNSA. This CDR3 spans 15 amino acids. The CDR3: CASSPPGLAYNEQFF. CDR3 in DNA: TGTGCCAGCAGCCCTCCCGGACTAGCTTACAATGAGCAGTTCTTC.

This chain joins TRBV28 and TRBJ1-5; D is possibly TRBD1 (6 bases). Per the germline V gene, CDR1 is MDHEN and CDR2 is SYDVKM. Deletions cut 10 bases from V and 0 bases from J, with 13 bases between. This CDR3 has 14 amino acids. As DNA, the CDR3 is TGTGCCACAAGGGACATCCGTAGCAATCAGCCCCAGCATTTT. It encodes CATRDIRSNQPQHF.

The genes are TRBV6-1 and TRBJ2-6; maybe TRBD1 (6 bases). CDR3 length equals 15 residues. CDR1 MNHNS and CDR2 SASEGT come from the germline V gene. V shed 2 bases and J shed 4 bases, with 9 bases lying between them. CDR3 sequence (DNA): TGTGCCAGCAGTGAACCAGGGGACGGGGCCAACGTCCTGACTTTC. Protein product: CASSEPGDGANVLTF.

The chain combines TRBV15 with TRBJ2-2; 9 nucleotides agree with TRBD2. Germline loops: CDR1 LNHNV, CDR2 YYDKDF (reference sequence). The CDR3 runs 17 residues. The V segment lost 0 bases and the J segment 4 bases; nucleotides outside the gene matches: 6. The CDR3 here is CATSREGAGGPTGELFF. CDR3 DNA: TGTGCCACCAGCAGAGAGGGGGCGGGGGGGCCCACCGGGGAGCTGTTTTTT.

This sequence joins TRBV15 and TRBJ1-4; no definite D call. Germline loops: CDR1 LNHNV, CDR2 YYDKDF (reference sequence). The CDR3 loop spans 16 amino acids. The V and J ends lost 0 bases and 0 bases respectively, with 8 bases between them. CDR3 DNA: TGTGCCACCAGCAGAGATAAGAGGGCAACTAATGAAAAACTGTTTTTT. It translates to CATSRDKRATNEKLFF. Using reference TRBV15 and TRBJ1-4 for the parts outside the CDR3, the full variable domain is DAMVIQNPRYQVTQFGKPVTLSCSQTLNHNVMYWYQQKSSQAPKLLFHYYDKDFNNEADTPDNFQSRRPNTSFCFLDIRSPGLGDTAMYLCATSRDKRATNEKLFFGSGTQLSVL.

J is TRBJ1-1 and V is TRBV2; D not resolved. Germline CDR1 reads SNHLY; CDR2 reads FYNNEI. The CDR3 spans 14 residues. Trimming stripped 2 bases from V and 1 base from J, with 8 bases between. The CDR3 sequence is CASSEQVGNTEAFF. The CDR3 DNA is TGTGCCAGCAGTGAACAGGTCGGGAACACTGAAGCTTTCTTT.

The chain has TRBV25-1 and TRBJ2-1; D not resolved. Trimming left V 7 bases short and J 0 bases short, with 7 bases between. The V gene's germline CDR1 is MGHDK and CDR2 SYGVNS. The CDR3 covers 13 residues. The CDR3 region has the DNA TGTGCCAGCAAACTTGGCTCCTACAATGAGCAGTTCTTC. Protein: CASKLGSYNEQFF. The full variable domain, rest sourced from reference TRBV25-1 and TRBJ2-1, is EADIYQTPRYLVIGTGKKITLECSQTMGHDKMYWYQQDPGMELHLIHYSYGVNSTEKGDLSSESTVSRIRTEHFPLTLESARPSHTSQYLCASKLGSYNEQFFGPGTRLTVL.

V gene TRBV29-1 combines with J gene TRBJ2-7, with D maybe TRBD1 (6 bases). CDR3 length equals 12 residues. V dropped 3 bases and J dropped 12 bases, with 18 bases sitting between them. Germline lookup yields CDR1 SQVTM and CDR2 ANQGSEA. CDR3 nucleotides: TGCAGCGTTGAGGACCCAGGGGAAAGTTTGTACTTC. Translation gives CSVEDPGESLYF.

The V gene is TRBV25-1, the J gene TRBJ1-2; the match to TRBD1 covers 8 bases. The CDR3 contains 16 residues. J lost 5 bases, V lost 1 base, and 9 bases had no gene match. Germline loops: CDR1 MGHDK, CDR2 SYGVNS. In DNA, the CDR3 is TGTGCCAGCAGTGAATCCAGGGGGCTGACAGGGTATGGCTACACCTTC. Its translation: CASSESRGLTGYGYTF.

The V and J genes are TRBV6-5 and TRBJ2-5, with 7 bases lining up with TRBD1. Trimming cost V 0 bases and J 5 bases; bases outside gene matches: 6. CDR1 MNHEY and CDR2 SVGAGI come from the germline V gene. This CDR3 contains 15 residues. The CDR3 DNA is TGTGCCAGCAGTTACTCGACAGGGAGTGGGGAGACCCAGTACTTC. Translated, it gives CASSYSTGSGETQYF.

This clone was observed a handful of times. The chain combines TRBV6-4 with TRBJ2-2; the match to TRBD2 covers 7 bases. Germline V gene data show CDR1 as MRHNA and CDR2 as SNTAGT. This CDR3 has 14 amino acids. V lost 8 bases to trimming and J lost 1 base; unmatched junction nucleotides: 4. CDR3 bases: TGTGCCAGCCGACTAGCTGAGAACACCGGGGAGCTGTTTTTT. Its protein product is CASRLAENTGELFF.

The rearrangement uses TRBV7-9 and TRBJ2-5, with D possibly TRBD1 on 5 matching bases. The CDR3 consists of 11 residues. CDR1 SEHNR and CDR2 FQNEAQ come from the germline V gene (reference sequence). V gave up 7 bases and J gave up 9 bases, with 12 bases separating them. CDR3 in DNA: TGTGCCAGCACCCCAGGGATGGCCCAGTACTTC. Its protein product is CASTPGMAQYF.

This clone occurred a few times. V gene TRBV11-2 combines with J gene TRBJ2-7; possibly TRBD2 for D (6 bases). Germline CDR1 and CDR2: SGHAT and FQNNGV. The CDR3 length is 14 residues. Trimming left V 0 bases short and J 2 bases short, with 8 bases between. The CDR3 reads CASSLDGGTYEQYF. The DNA of the CDR3 is TGTGCCAGCAGCTTAGACGGGGGAACCTACGAGCAGTACTTC.

This clone was detected once. The chain recombines TRBV6-5 with TRBJ2-2, with TRBD1 matching over 9 bases. This CDR3 has 15 amino acids. The trim removed 7 bases at V and 6 bases at J, leaving 9 bases unmatched. Germline assignment: CDR1 MNHEY and CDR2 SVGAGI. CDR3 DNA: TGTGCCAGCACCAGAGACAGGGGGGGTTCCGGGGAGCTGTTTTTT. It encodes CASTRDRGGSGELFF.

This chain links TRBV7-8 with TRBJ2-7, with a weak D call TRBD2 (6 bases). This CDR3 contains 16 residues. The V gene's germline CDR1 is SGHVS and CDR2 FQNEAQ. Trimming cost V 1 base and J 1 base, with 14 bases left between them. CDR3 residues: CASSLGLAFESYEQYF. CDR3 in DNA: TGTGCCAGCAGCTTAGGGCTAGCGTTCGAGTCCTACGAGCAGTACTTC. The variable domain in full, completed from reference TRBV7-8 and TRBJ2-7, reads GAGVSQSPRYKVAKRGQDVALRCDPISGHVSLFWYQQALGQGPEFLTYFQNEAQLDKSGLPSDRFFAERPEGSVSTLKIQRTQQEDSAVYLCASSLGLAFESYEQYFGPGTRLTVT.

This clone appeared a few times. The chain is built from TRBV6-6 and TRBJ1-1; D ambiguous. Germline assignment: CDR1 MNHNY and CDR2 SVGAGI (reference sequence). The CDR3 has 14 amino acids. Trimming removed 2 bases at V and 1 base at J, with 8 bases between. This CDR3 reads CASSYDMRNTEAFF. CDR3 DNA: TGTGCCAGCAGTTACGACATGAGGAACACTGAAGCTTTCTTT.

V gene TRBV10-3 combines with J gene TRBJ1-1, with D unclear. Trimming took off 2 bases at V and 7 bases at J, with 5 bases between the two ends. The germline V gene encodes CDR1 ENHRY and CDR2 SYGVKD. This CDR3 is built from 11 residues. The CDR3 nucleotides read TGTGCCATCAGTGAGCGGTTTGAAGCTTTCTTT. This gives the protein CAISERFEAFF.

This clone was counted a single time. The chain links TRBV6-4 to TRBJ2-3; 12 bases align to TRBD2. There are 15 residues in the CDR3. Germline-derived CDR1 and CDR2 are MRHNA and SNTAGT. V was pared by 5 bases and J by 1 base, with 1 base of the junction left unmatched. As DNA, the CDR3 is TGTGCCAGCAGTAGACTAGCGGGGGGCACAGATACGCAGTATTTT. Translated: CASSRLAGGTDTQYF.

The chain has TRBV29-1 and TRBJ1-5, with TRBD1 as a possible D gene (5 bases). Germline V gives CDR1 SQVTM, CDR2 ANQGSEA. Trimming took 0 bases from V and 3 from J, leaving 12 bases between them. The CDR3 runs to 15 residues. The CDR3 sequence is CSVEDLAGPNQPQHF. In nucleotides, the CDR3 is TGCAGCGTTGAAGATCTTGCAGGGCCCAATCAGCCCCAGCATTTT. The entire variable domain, with the rest obtained from reference TRBV29-1 and TRBJ1-5, is as follows: SAVISQKPSRDICQRGTSLTIQCQVDSQVTMMFWYRQQPGQSLTLIATANQGSEATYESGFVIDKFPISRPNLTFSTLTVSNMSPEDSSIYLCSVEDLAGPNQPQHFGDGTRLSIL.

This sequence joins TRBV6-1 and TRBJ2-3; the D gene is possibly TRBD2 (6 bases). V was clipped by 6 bases and J by 4 bases, with 17 bases between them. The CDR3 sequence is 15 residues long. Germline assignment: CDR1 MNHNS and CDR2 SASEGT. CDR3 sequence: CASSEGPEGADTQYF. The CDR3 region has the DNA TGTGCCAGCAGCGAGGGACCGGAGGGTGCAGATACGCAGTATTTT.

This chain joins TRBV7-9 and TRBJ2-2, with 7 nucleotides matching TRBD2. Trimming took 1 base from V and 6 from J; bases not matched to a gene: 11. In germline, CDR1 is SEHNR, CDR2 FQNEAQ (reference sequence). The CDR3 totals 17 residues. As DNA, the CDR3 is TGTGCCAGCAGCTTAGGACCCACAAGCGGGGTATCCGGGGAGCTGTTTTTT. The encoded protein is CASSLGPTSGVSGELFF.

J is TRBJ2-1 and V is TRBV19; 10 bases match TRBD2. Germline trimming cut 5 bases from V and 9 bases from J; bases unmatched to any gene: 7. Germline V gene sequence: CDR1 LNHDA, CDR2 SQIVND (reference sequence). The CDR3 runs to 14 residues. The chain's CDR3 is CASSLRLAGGEQFF. DNA for the CDR3: TGTGCCAGTAGTCTTCGACTAGCGGGCGGTGAGCAGTTCTTC.

V gene TRBV5-4 combines with J gene TRBJ1-1, with 8 bases that match TRBD1. The CDR3 spans 14 residues. Trimming took 1 base from V and 5 from J; bases not matched to a gene: 4. The germline V gene has CDR1 SGHNT and CDR2 YYREEE (reference sequence). CDR3: CASSLRTGKTEAFF. In nucleotides, the CDR3 is TGTGCCAGCAGCTTGAGGACAGGGAAGACTGAAGCTTTCTTT.

The V gene is TRBV2, the J gene TRBJ1-2; possibly TRBD1 for D (6 bases). Germline CDR1 SNHLY, CDR2 FYNNEI. CDR3 length: 10 amino acids. Trimming shortened V by 5 bases and J by 10 bases, and 8 bases separated the two germline ends. The CDR3 nucleotides read TGTGCCAGCAGTACAGGGTACTACACCTTC. Translated, it gives CASSTGYYTF.

A single count supports this clone. The chain recombines TRBV30 with TRBJ2-2; possibly TRBD2 for D (5 bases). CDR3 length equals 17 residues. The V and J ends lost 1 base and 0 bases respectively, with 15 bases between them. CDR1 and CDR2 from the germline V gene are GTSNPN and SVGIG (reference sequence). This CDR3 is CAWSGQELLANTGELFF. CDR3 coding DNA: TGTGCCTGGAGTGGGCAGGAGCTACTAGCGAACACCGGGGAGCTGTTTTTT.

The chain employs TRBV9 and TRBJ2-3, with D tentatively TRBD1 (5 bases). V gave up 4 bases and J gave up 5 bases, with 20 bases separating them. The germline V gene encodes CDR1 SGDLS and CDR2 YYNGEE. The CDR3 is 16 residues long. The DNA for the CDR3 is TGTGCCAGCAGCATGGGTCAGGGATCGATGGGAGATACGCAGTATTTT. This gives the protein CASSMGQGSMGDTQYF. Drawing the rest from reference TRBV9 and TRBJ2-3, the complete variable domain is DSGVTQTPKHLITATGQRVTLRCSPRSGDLSVYWYQQSLDQGLQFLIQYYNGEERAKGNILERFSAQQFPDLHSELNLSSLELGDSALYFCASSMGQGSMGDTQYFGPGTRLTVL.